Given below is one TCR beta chain in context. The source of the sample is a study of blood T cell repertoires in COVID-19. The CDR3 is 17 residues long. Trimming took 3 bases from V and 5 from J; bases not matched to a gene: 11. Germline lookup yields CDR1 KGHSH and CDR2 LQKENI. TCRdb's table, derived via immunoSEQ multiplex PCR, lists solely in-frame clones and lacks some. The sample holds some 300,000 clones, around 90% seen once. The chain carries TRBV18 and TRBJ2-5; 11 bases are shared with TRBD2. Source material: PBMCs or T cells enriched from blood (not recorded which). The clonotype originates from a woman aged 18 to 35 with acute COVID-19. The CDR3, as DNA: TGTGCCAGCTCACCGACACTAGCGGGAGTTACGGGGGAGACCCAGTACTTC. Protein product: CASSPTLAGVTGETQYF. Together with reference TRBV18 and TRBJ2-5, the CDR3 gives the full variable domain: NAGVMQNPRHLVRRRGQEARLRCSPMKGHSHVYWYRQLPEEGLKFMVYLQKENIIDESGMPKERFSAEFPKEGPSILRIQQVVRGDSAAYFCASSPTLAGVTGETQYFGPGTRLLVL.